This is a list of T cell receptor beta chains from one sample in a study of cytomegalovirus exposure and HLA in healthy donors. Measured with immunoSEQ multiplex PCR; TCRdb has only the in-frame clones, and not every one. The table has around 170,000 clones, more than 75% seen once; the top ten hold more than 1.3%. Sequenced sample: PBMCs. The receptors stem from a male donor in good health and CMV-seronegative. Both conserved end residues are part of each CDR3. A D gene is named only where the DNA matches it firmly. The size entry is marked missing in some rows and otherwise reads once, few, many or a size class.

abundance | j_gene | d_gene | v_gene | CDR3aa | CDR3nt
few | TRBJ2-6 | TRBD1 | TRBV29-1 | CSVWTGRLAGANVLTF | TGCAGCGTCTGGACAGGGCGTCTCGCTGGGGCCAACGTCCTGACTTTC
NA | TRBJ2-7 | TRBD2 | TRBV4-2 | CASSQDGTSGTHEQYF | TGTGCCAGCAGCCAAGATGGGACTAGCGGGACCCACGAGCAGTACTTC
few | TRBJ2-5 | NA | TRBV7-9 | CASSPQETQYF | TGTGCCAGCAGCCCTCAAGAGACCCAGTACTTC
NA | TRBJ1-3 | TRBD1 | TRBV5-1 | CASRPTGDGNTIYF | TGCGCCAGCAGGCCGACAGGGGATGGAAACACCATATATTTT
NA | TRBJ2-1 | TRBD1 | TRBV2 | CASSLDRGMGEQFF | TGTGCCAGCAGCCTGGACAGGGGGATGGGTGAGCAGTTCTTC
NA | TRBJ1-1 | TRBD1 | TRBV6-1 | CASSEFGTGNTEAFF | TGTGCCAGCAGTGAATTCGGGACAGGGAACACTGAAGCTTTCTTT
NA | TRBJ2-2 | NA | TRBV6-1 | CASGSPYTGELFF | TGTGCCTCGGGTTCCCCGTACACCGGGGAGCTGTTTTTT
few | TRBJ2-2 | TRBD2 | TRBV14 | CASSRGLAVGGELFF | TGTGCCAGCAGCCGTGGACTAGCTGTGGGCGGGGAGCTGTTTTTT
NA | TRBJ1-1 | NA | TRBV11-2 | CASSLRGTNTEAFF | TGTGCCAGCAGCTTGAGGGGGACGAACACTGAAGCTTTCTTT
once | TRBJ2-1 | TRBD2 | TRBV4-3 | CASSPRLAANNEQFF | TGCGCCAGCAGCCCCAGACTAGCGGCTAACAATGAGCAGTTCTTC
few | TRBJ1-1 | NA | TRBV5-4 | CASNLGGYTEAFF | TGTGCCAGCAACCTGGGGGGTTACACTGAAGCTTTCTTT
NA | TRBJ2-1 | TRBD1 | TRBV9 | CASSPRDRGRHEQFF | TGTGCCAGCAGCCCCCGGGACAGGGGGCGTCATGAGCAGTTCTTC
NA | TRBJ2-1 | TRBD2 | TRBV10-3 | CAISEPGLAGIQSYNEQFF | TGTGCCATCAGTGAACCGGGACTAGCGGGAATTCAATCCTACAATGAGCAGTTCTTC
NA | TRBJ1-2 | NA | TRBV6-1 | CASSEAPTQGVNYGYTF | TGTGCCAGCAGTGAAGCTCCCACTCAAGGGGTCAACTATGGCTACACCTTC
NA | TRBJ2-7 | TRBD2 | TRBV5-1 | CASSLASGNNEQYF | TGCGCCAGCAGCTTGGCTAGCGGGAATAACGAGCAGTACTTC
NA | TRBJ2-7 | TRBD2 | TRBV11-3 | CASSLSSGGNEQYF | TGTGCCAGCAGCTTGTCTAGCGGGGGTAACGAGCAGTACTTC
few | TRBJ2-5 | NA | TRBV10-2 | CASSPGGGAILDQETQYF | TGCGCCAGCAGTCCCGGCGGAGGGGCTATCCTGGACCAAGAGACCCAGTACTTC
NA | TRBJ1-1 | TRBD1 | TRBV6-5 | CASNRQGVNTEAFF | TGTGCCAGCAACCGACAGGGCGTGAACACTGAAGCTTTCTTT
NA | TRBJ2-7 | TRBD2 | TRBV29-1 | CSVKGTSGTYEQYF | TGCAGCGTTAAGGGGACTAGCGGTACCTACGAGCAGTACTTC
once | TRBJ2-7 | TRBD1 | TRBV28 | CASSLQGVTYEQYF | TGTGCCAGCAGTTTACAGGGGGTTACCTACGAGCAGTACTTC
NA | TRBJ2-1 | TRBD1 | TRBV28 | CASSATGGNPYNEQFF | TGTGCCAGCAGCGCAACAGGGGGCAATCCCTACAATGAGCAGTTCTTC
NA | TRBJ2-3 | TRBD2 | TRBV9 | CASSASLAGASTDTQYF | TGTGCCAGCAGCGCTTCACTAGCGGGGGCCAGCACAGATACGCAGTATTTT
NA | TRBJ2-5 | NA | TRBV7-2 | CASSQVPRETQYF | TGTGCCAGCAGCCAGGTCCCCCGTGAGACCCAGTACTTC
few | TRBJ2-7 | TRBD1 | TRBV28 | CASSLGTGGLKPYEQYF | TGTGCCAGCAGTTTAGGGACAGGGGGGCTTAAACCCTACGAGCAGTACTTC
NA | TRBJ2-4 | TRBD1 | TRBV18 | CASSPSGTGTKNIQYF | TGTGCCAGCTCACCCTCGGGGACAGGGACCAAAAACATTCAGTACTTC
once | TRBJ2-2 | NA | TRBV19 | CASSLGRTGELFF | TGTGCCAGTAGCCTAGGCCGCACCGGGGAGCTGTTTTTT
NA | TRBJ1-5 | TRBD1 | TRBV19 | CASSTQGVSNQPQHF | TGTGCCAGTAGTACCCAGGGGGTTAGCAATCAGCCCCAGCATTTT
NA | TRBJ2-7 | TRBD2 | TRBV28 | CASSYGTSGSYEQYF | TGTGCCAGCAGTTACGGGACTAGCGGCAGCTACGAGCAGTACTTC
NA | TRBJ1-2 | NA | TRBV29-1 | CSVEGGGGMDGYTF | TGCAGCGTTGAGGGGGGCGGGGGGATGGATGGCTACACCTTC
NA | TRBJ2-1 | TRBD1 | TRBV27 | CASSQHPGTGAPNEQFF | TGTGCCAGCAGTCAGCACCCCGGGACAGGGGCCCCAAATGAGCAGTTCTTC
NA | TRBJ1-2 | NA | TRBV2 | CASSESGTSVYTF | TGTGCCAGCAGTGAATCAGGGACATCCGTCTACACCTTC
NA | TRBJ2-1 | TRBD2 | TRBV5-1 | CASSLSGTGYNEQFF | TGCGCCAGCAGCTTGAGCGGGACTGGCTACAATGAGCAGTTCTTC
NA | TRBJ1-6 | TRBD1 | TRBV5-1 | CASSSPTGGQNSPLHF | TGCGCCAGCAGCTCTCCTACAGGGGGCCAGAATTCACCCCTCCACTTT
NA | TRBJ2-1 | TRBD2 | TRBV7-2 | CASSLSSGGYNEQFF | TGTGCCAGCAGCCTCTCTAGCGGGGGGTACAATGAGCAGTTCTTC
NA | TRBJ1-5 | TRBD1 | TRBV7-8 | CASSRDRGPPNQPQHF | TGTGCCAGCAGCCGCGACAGGGGCCCCCCGAATCAGCCCCAGCATTTT
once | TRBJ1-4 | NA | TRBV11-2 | CASSLDQGLIEKLFF | TGTGCCAGCAGCTTAGATCAGGGGTTAATCGAAAAACTGTTTTTT
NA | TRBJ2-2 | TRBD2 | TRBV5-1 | CASTKNLAGGTNTGELFF | TGCGCCAGCACCAAAAACCTAGCGGGAGGAACGAACACCGGGGAGCTGTTTTTT
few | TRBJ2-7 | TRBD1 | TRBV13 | CASSFSLGTGSYEQYF | TGTGCCAGCAGCTTTTCTCTCGGGACAGGGTCCTACGAGCAGTACTTC
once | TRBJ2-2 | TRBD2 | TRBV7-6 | CASSLARGGGTSATGELFF | TGTGCCAGCAGCTTAGCGCGAGGTGGAGGGACTAGCGCAACCGGGGAGCTGTTTTTT
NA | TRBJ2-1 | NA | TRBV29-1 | CSVRRISYNEQFF | TGCAGCGTTCGGCGGATCTCCTACAATGAGCAGTTCTTC